A single sample gave rise to the 18 T cell receptor beta chains below, sequenced in a study of vaccination and CD4 T cells after COVID-19. Treatment: approximately nine-day PBMC culture with coronavirus spike peptide pools or control peptides (ViraFEST assay). The Oncomine TCR Beta short-read assay was applied to DNA of cultured CD4+ T cells. TCRdb passed the PCR reads through MiXCR, listing each CDR3 protein once. The data contain approximately 11,000 distinct CDR3 sequences, roughly 66% of them singletons. These receptors lack a known antigen. The sample comprised CD4+ T cells from blood, cultured in vitro. The receptors originated from a human donor who had recovered from COVID-19.

By sample share, this clonotype is medium-sized (0.01 to 0.1%). The J gene is TRBJ2-7, the V gene TRBV7-8; unclear D gene. This CDR3 region has 12 residues. Trimming stripped 2 bases from V and 7 bases from J, with 9 bases between. The germline V gene encodes CDR1 SGHVS and CDR2 FQNEAQ. CDR3 protein: CASSLFPSEQYF. The CDR3 nucleotides read TGTGCCAGCAGCTTATTCCCTTCAGAGCAGTACTTC.

This clonotype was observed a handful of times. The chain employs TRBV20-1 and TRBJ1-5, with 7 bases that match TRBD1. V was pared by 5 bases and J by 3 bases, with 10 bases of the junction left unmatched. The CDR3 covers 15 residues. Looked up from germline, CDR1 is DFQATT and CDR2 is SNEGSKA (reference sequence). The CDR3 bases are TGCAGTGCTGGGCATCGACAGGGTAACAATCAGCCCCAGCATTTT. Encoded protein: CSAGHRQGNNQPQHF.

The gene calls are TRBV7-2 and TRBJ1-6; a weak D match, TRBD1 (6 bases). This CDR3 contains 17 residues. CDR1 is SGHTA and CDR2 is FQGNSA in the germline V gene. V lost 2 bases to trimming and J lost 6 bases, with 17 bases between them. The CDR3 reads CASSLSGGGTGNSPLHF. The CDR3, as DNA: TGTGCCAGCAGCTTATCCGGCGGGGGCACTGGTAATTCACCCCTCCACTTT.

The chain couples TRBV12-3 or TRBV12-4 to TRBJ1-5; D may be TRBD1 (5 bases). The CDR3 totals 16 residues. V lost 6 bases and J lost 0, with 15 bases in between. The CDR3 reads CASRPGGTDSNQPQHF. The CDR3 bases are TGTGCCAGCAGGCCGGGGGGGACGGATAGCAATCAGCCCCAGCATTTT.

By frequency in the sample, this clonotype is medium-sized (0.01 to 0.1%). The chain is built from TRBV6-1 and TRBJ1-5; D might be TRBD1 (5 bases). The length of the CDR3 is 15 residues. Germline values: CDR1 MNHNS, CDR2 SASEGT. V was trimmed by 6 bases and J by 5 bases, leaving 17 bases between them. CDR3 nucleotides: TGTGCCAGCAGCGGGGGGAGTGCGGGGGATCAGCCCCAGCATTTT. Translating it yields CASSGGSAGDQPQHF.

The chain links TRBV19 to TRBJ1-2, with TRBD1 as a possible D gene (5 bases). V was trimmed by 4 bases and J by 2 bases, leaving 14 bases between them. Germline loops: CDR1 LNHDA, CDR2 SQIVND (reference sequence). This CDR3 is built from 15 residues. DNA of the CDR3: TGTGCCAGTAGTAGACCGGAGAGACAGAACTATGGCTACACCTTC. Encoded protein: CASSRPERQNYGYTF.

CDR3 nucleotides: TGTGCCAGCAGCACGCCCAGGGGGTCCTACGAGCAGTACTTC. Protein: CASSTPRGSYEQYF. V and J are TRBV11-2 and TRBJ2-7; 7 bases map to TRBD1. V shed 5 bases and J 1 base; nucleotides not matched to a gene: 5. The CDR3 loop spans 14 amino acids. Germline V gives CDR1 SGHAT, CDR2 FQNNGV.

The chain has TRBV2 and TRBJ1-1; tentatively, D is TRBD1 (6 bases). Germline loops: CDR1 SNHLY, CDR2 FYNNEI. This CDR3 contains 16 residues. With 6 bases removed from V and 5 bases from J, the gap between germline ends came to 22 bases. CDR3 sequence: CASSPMGGRRVTEAFF. The CDR3 bases are TGTGCCAGCAGCCCGATGGGGGGGCGGCGTGTAACTGAAGCTTTCTTT.

The CDR3 loop is CASSMDRRSNQPQHF. In nucleotides, the CDR3 is TGTGCCAGCAGTATGGACAGGCGGAGCAATCAGCCCCAGCATTTT. The chain carries TRBV6-1 and TRBJ1-5, with 7 bases matching TRBD1. CDR1 is MNHNS, CDR2 SASEGT, per germline. This CDR3 spans 15 amino acids. V dropped 5 bases and J dropped 1; count of bases not matched to a gene: 5.

Only a few counts were recorded for this clonotype. Here the CDR3 DNA reads TGTGCCAGCAGTCCACGGGGGGGCGCAGGTAGCAATCAGCCCCAGCATTTT. It codes for CASSPRGGAGSNQPQHF. V is TRBV6-1 and J is TRBJ1-5; D might be TRBD1 (6 bases). The germline gives CDR1 MNHNS, CDR2 SASEGT. There are 17 residues in the CDR3. V was clipped by 5 bases and J by 0 bases, with 17 bases between them.

The J gene is TRBJ2-7, the V gene TRBV24-1; TRBD1 agrees at 11 bases. CDR3 length: 15 amino acids. The J segment lost 3 bases and the V segment lost 2 bases, leaving 2 bases of the junction unmatched. Germline assignment: CDR1 KGHDR and CDR2 SFDVKD. The CDR3 spells CATSDSGTGGYEQYF. The CDR3 DNA follows: TGTGCCACCAGTGATTCCGGGACAGGGGGCTACGAGCAGTACTTC.

The table lists this clonotype with a few counts. The J gene is TRBJ1-2, the V gene TRBV6-1; 12 bases match TRBD1. Germline assignment: CDR1 MNHNS and CDR2 SASEGT. Trimming cost V 4 bases and J 6 bases; bases outside gene matches: 6. The CDR3 consists of 15 residues. As DNA, the CDR3 is TGTGCCAGCAGTGCCTGGGACAGGGGGCGGGATGGCTACACCTTC. This codes for CASSAWDRGRDGYTF.

This rearrangement joins TRBV20-1 to TRBJ1-5, with D perhaps TRBD1 (5 bases). Germline CDR1 and CDR2: DFQATT and SNEGSKA (reference sequence). Trimming took off 3 bases at V and 3 bases at J, with 15 bases between the two ends. This CDR3 region has 15 residues. CDR3 residues: CSASQGGRNNQPQHF. Written as DNA, the CDR3 is TGCAGTGCTAGTCAGGGCGGGCGGAACAATCAGCCCCAGCATTTT.

The gene calls are TRBV19 and TRBJ2-7, with 12 nucleotides matching TRBD2. The V and J ends lost 5 bases and 4 bases, in that order; junction bases with no gene match: 9. Germline-derived CDR1 and CDR2 are LNHDA and SQIVND (reference sequence). The CDR3 is 16 residues long. CDR3 residues: CASSPSSGRAGYEQYF. CDR3 sequence (DNA): TGTGCCAGTAGTCCCTCTAGCGGGAGGGCCGGGTACGAGCAGTACTTC.

This clonotype was seen only once. This chain joins TRBV20-1 and TRBJ2-5, with D possibly being TRBD2 (6 bases). There are 14 residues in the CDR3. The germline gives CDR1 DFQATT, CDR2 SNEGSKA (reference sequence). The V end lost 3 bases, the J end lost 2 bases, and 13 bases lay between the germline ends. Written as DNA, the CDR3 is TGCAGTGCTAGTCGTAGGACTATACAAGAGACCCAGTACTTC. Its translation: CSASRRTIQETQYF.

The chain employs TRBV6-1 and TRBJ1-4; 7 nucleotides match TRBD1. V dropped 5 bases and J dropped 6; count of bases not matched to a gene: 9. The V gene's germline CDR1 is MNHNS and CDR2 SASEGT. The CDR3 is 15 residues long. CDR3 sequence (DNA): TGTGCCAGCAGTAACCCACAGGGGAGGGATGAAAAACTGTTTTTT. It is translated as CASSNPQGRDEKLFF.

This clonotype was counted a few times. The V gene is TRBV7-2, the J gene TRBJ1-6; TRBD1 aligns across 10 bases. Germline lookup yields CDR1 SGHTA and CDR2 FQGNSA. The CDR3 loop spans 16 amino acids. V dropped 3 bases and J dropped 7; count of bases not matched to a gene: 6. The CDR3 region is CASSFFGTGANSPLHF. The CDR3 region has the DNA TGTGCCAGCAGCTTTTTCGGGACAGGGGCGAATTCACCCCTCCACTTT.

V gene TRBV6-2 or TRBV6-3 combines with J gene TRBJ1-2; D ambiguous. Germline assignment: CDR1 MNHEY and CDR2 SVGEGT. V was clipped by 2 bases and J by 7 bases, with 11 bases between them. The CDR3 covers 13 residues. The CDR3 nucleotides read TGTGCCAGCAGTTACGGGCCAATTCGTGGCTACACCTTC. It codes for CASSYGPIRGYTF.